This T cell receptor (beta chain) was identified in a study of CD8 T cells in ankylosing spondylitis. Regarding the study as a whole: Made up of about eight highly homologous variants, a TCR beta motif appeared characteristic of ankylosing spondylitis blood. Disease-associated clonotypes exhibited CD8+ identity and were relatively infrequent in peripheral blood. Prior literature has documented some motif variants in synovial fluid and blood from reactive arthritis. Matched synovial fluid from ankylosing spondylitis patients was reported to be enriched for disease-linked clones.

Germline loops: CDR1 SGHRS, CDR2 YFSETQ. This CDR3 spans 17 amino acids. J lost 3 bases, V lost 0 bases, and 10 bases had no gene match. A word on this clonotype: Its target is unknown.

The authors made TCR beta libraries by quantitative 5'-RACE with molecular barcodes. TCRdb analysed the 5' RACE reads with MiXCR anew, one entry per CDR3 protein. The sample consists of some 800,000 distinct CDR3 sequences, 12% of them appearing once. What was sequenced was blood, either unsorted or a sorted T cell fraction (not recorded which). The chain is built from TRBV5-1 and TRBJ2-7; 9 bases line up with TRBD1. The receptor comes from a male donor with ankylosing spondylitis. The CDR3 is CASSLGAGTGNIYEQYF. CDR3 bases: TGCGCCAGCAGCTTGGGAGCCGGGACAGGGAACATCTACGAGCAGTACTTC.